Listed below are T cell receptor beta chains from one sample, sequenced in a study of immune characterization of retroperitoneal liposarcoma. Using its own MiXCR run on the PCR reads, TCRdb lists one record per CDR3 protein. The table shows roughly 3,000 distinct CDR3 sequences, with around 45% occurring only once. The sample taken for sequencing was tumor tissue. Every receptor here comes from a male donor with retroperitoneal liposarcoma. Each CDR3 is given with its conserved first and last residue. The order of the fields is D gene, clone size, J gene, V gene, CDR3 protein, CDR3 DNA. The D gene is left open where the match is weak. The size of a clone is reported for some rows only, either as once, few or many, or as a class for expanded clones.

NA,NA,TRBJ2-7,TRBV11-3,CASSLGSGYEQYF,TGTGCCAGCAGCTTAGGCTCCGGGTACGAGCAGTACTTC
NA,many,TRBJ1-5,TRBV6-1,CASSEPSGISNQPQHF,TGTGCCAGCAGTGAACCCTCAGGGATTAGCAATCAGCCCCAGCATTTT
NA,NA,TRBJ2-1,TRBV6-1,CASSSDQGFHNEQFF,TGTGCCAGCAGTTCGGACCAGGGTTTCCACAATGAGCAGTTCTTC
NA,large,TRBJ2-1,TRBV12-3/TRBV12-4,CASSFNPGQGYEQFF,TGTGCCAGCAGTTTTAACCCAGGCCAGGGCTACGAGCAGTTCTTC
TRBD1,medium-sized,TRBJ1-1,TRBV6-1,CASKKAGGRTEAFF,TGTGCCAGCAAAAAGGCAGGGGGAAGGACTGAAGCTTTCTTT
NA,NA,TRBJ2-7,TRBV7-2,CASSLAPTSYEQYF,TGTGCCAGCAGCTTAGCGCCGACCTCCTACGAGCAGTACTTC
NA,large,TRBJ2-2,TRBV6-1,CASSPGFTGELFF,TGTGCCAGCAGTCCAGGATTCACCGGGGAGCTGTTTTTT
NA,NA,TRBJ2-1,TRBV6-1,CATHRGSHNEQFF,TGTGCCACCCACCGGGGGTCCCACAATGAGCAGTTCTTC
NA,medium-sized,TRBJ2-1,TRBV6-1,CASSEALQALVGQFF,TGTGCCAGCAGTGAAGCGCTTCAAGCACTAGTCGGGCAGTTCTTC
NA,large,TRBJ2-4,TRBV12-3/TRBV12-4,CASRDPTKNIQYF,TGTGCCAGCCGAGACCCCACCAAAAACATTCAGTACTTC
NA,NA,TRBJ2-1,TRBV7-6,CASTPLGAVQETQFF,TGTGCCAGCACCCCCCTGGGGGCCGTCCAAGAGACCCAGTTCTTC
TRBD2,few,TRBJ2-3,TRBV7-2,CASSLARGSGADTQYF,TGTGCCAGCAGCTTAGCTCGCGGGAGCGGAGCAGATACGCAGTATTTT
NA,NA,TRBJ2-1,TRBV11-2,CASSLDDRDEQFF,TGTGCCAGCAGCTTAGATGATCGTGATGAGCAGTTCTTC
NA,NA,TRBJ2-5,TRBV12-3/TRBV12-4,CASSLEVPETQYF,TGTGCCAGCAGTTTAGAAGTTCCGGAGACCCAGTACTTC
TRBD2,NA,TRBJ2-1,TRBV6-6,CASSTGSAGGNEQFF,TGTGCCAGCAGCACCGGGAGTGCGGGAGGCAATGAGCAGTTCTTC
TRBD1,NA,TRBJ2-1,TRBV12-3/TRBV12-4,CASSSLRGQYNEQFF,TGTGCCAGCAGTTCCCTCAGGGGGCAGTACAATGAGCAGTTCTTC
NA,large,TRBJ2-1,TRBV6-1,CASSEHGGTEQFF,TGTGCCAGCAGTGAACACGGAGGGACTGAGCAGTTCTTC
TRBD2,few,TRBJ2-1,TRBV6-1,CASTKWGLADHNEQFF,TGTGCCAGCACCAAGTGGGGACTAGCGGACCACAATGAGCAGTTCTTC
TRBD2,NA,TRBJ2-7,TRBV5-1,CASSLGLADTYEQYF,TGCGCCAGCAGCTTAGGACTAGCGGACACCTACGAGCAGTACTTC
TRBD1,NA,TRBJ2-7,TRBV6-1,CASRKMGQGGEQYF,TGTGCCAGCAGGAAAATGGGACAGGGTGGCGAGCAGTACTTC
NA,few,TRBJ2-3,TRBV27,CASSFSLGGKSDTQYF,TGTGCCAGCAGTTTCAGCTTAGGGGGGAAGTCAGATACGCAGTATTTT
TRBD2,NA,TRBJ2-1,TRBV11-2,CASSFGLAGALSSYNEQFF,TGTGCCAGCAGCTTCGGACTAGCGGGAGCCCTGAGCTCCTACAATGAGCAGTTCTTC
NA,medium-sized,TRBJ2-5,TRBV6-1,CASSQPGYPVTQYF,TGTGCCAGCAGTCAACCGGGGTACCCTGTGACCCAGTACTTC
TRBD2,medium-sized,TRBJ2-3,TRBV27,CASSPGASSGRLTDTQYF,TGTGCCAGCAGTCCCGGGGCGTCAAGCGGGAGGCTAACAGATACGCAGTATTTT